One T cell receptor beta chain is described in this entry. What it binds is unknown. J lost 4 bases, V lost 0 bases, and 9 bases had no gene match. This CDR3 has 16 residues. CDR1 SGHRS and CDR2 YFSETQ come from the germline V gene. This sample was taken from a study of shared clonotypes between healthy human individuals. Under the authors' procedure: Filtering differed since immunoSEQ provided only junctions, with no quality scores. Generated by immunoSEQ multiplex PCR, the TCRdb table keeps only in-frame clones and is missing some. V and J calls and clone size come straight from that table; D and trimming were deduced from the DNA. The data hold 1,400,000 or so clones, with roughly 98.5% observed a single time. Study conclusions and caveats: Memory subsets generally showed lower estimated richness than naive subsets.

This clonotype originated in a man aged 25 to 40 in good health. The sequenced sample consisted of naive CD4+ T cells sorted from blood. Subset: CD45RA+ positively selected. V usage is TRBV5-1 and J usage is TRBJ1-2; TRBD1 matches 7 bases. CDR3 region: CASSLAITGVVYGYTF. Here the CDR3 DNA reads TGCGCCAGCAGCTTGGCCATCACAGGGGTAGTCTATGGCTACACCTTC.